This T cell receptor (beta chain) was sequenced for a study of blood T cell repertoires in COVID-19. Study context: Specimens from acute and convalescent COVID-19 originated in the United States, Italy and Spain. In each case, the material was cDNA or gDNA derived from T cells, B-cell-depleted T cells, or PBMCs.

The V gene's germline CDR1 is MNHEY and CDR2 SVGEGT. The germline V and J ends were trimmed by 6 bases and 2 bases, with 16 bases remaining between them. CDR3 length equals 15 residues. Libraries were prepared by immunoSEQ multiplex PCR; TCRdb keeps only in-frame clonotypes and omits some of them. The sample consists of over 120,000 clones, about 85% of them appearing once. This chain links TRBV6-2 or TRBV6-3 with TRBJ1-2; no reliable D call. The sequencing input was peripheral blood. This receptor was obtained from a woman between 65 and 79 years old with COVID-19, enrolled during active disease. The CDR3 DNA is TGTGCCAGCAGCCAAGATTGGGCCTACAACTATGGCTACACCTTC. This translates into CASSQDWAYNYGYTF.